A single sample gave rise to the 24 T cell receptor beta chains below, sequenced in a study of T cells in Graves' hyperthyroidism and ophthalmopathy. The source material, RNA transcripts, was used to amplify TCR beta CDR3 regions. TCR CDR3 underwent first-round RT-PCR with the HTBI primer set. TCRdb used MiXCR to reprocess the multiplex PCR reads, holding one entry per CDR3 protein. The repertoire holds 750,000 to 900,000 distinct CDR3 sequences, with 38% as singletons. The sample taken for sequencing was blood. The receptors shown here come from a man aged 18 to 29 with Graves' hyperthyroidism.

This clonotype was seen only once. The chain links TRBV29-1 to TRBJ1-1; 12 nucleotides line up with TRBD1. V dropped 8 bases and J dropped 4; count of bases not matched to a gene: 2. There are 12 residues in the CDR3. Germline assignment: CDR1 SQVTM and CDR2 ANQGSEA. CDR3 in amino acids: CSLGQGATEAFF. Here the CDR3 DNA reads TGCAGCTTGGGACAGGGGGCCACTGAAGCTTTCTTT.

This clonotype showed up many times. This chain joins TRBV20-1 and TRBJ2-5, with TRBD1 matching 7 bases. Looked up from germline, CDR1 is DFQATT and CDR2 is SNEGSKA (reference sequence). After removal of 6 bases from V and 6 bases from J, the junction contained 7 bases not matched to a gene. This CDR3 region has 12 residues. CDR3 sequence: CSAWTGVQTQYF. The CDR3 DNA follows: TGCAGTGCATGGACAGGTGTACAGACCCAGTACTTC.

Comment on this clonotype: A read error may be the cause here, since a much bigger clone is one base away. The rearrangement joins TRBV19 to TRBJ1-5; weak D call: TRBD1 (5 bases). CDR1 and CDR2 (germline): LNHDA, SQIVND (reference sequence). The CDR3 runs 15 residues. V lost 5 bases, J lost 6 bases, and 17 bases lay in between. CDR3 bases: TGTGCCAGTAGTGAGGGGTCCACTCGGAGTCAGCCCCAGCATTTT. The encoded protein is CASSEGSTRSQPQHF.

This rearrangement joins TRBV20-1 to TRBJ1-5; D ambiguous. The CDR3 runs to 15 residues. Trimming took off 8 bases at V and 0 bases at J, with 17 bases between the two ends. Germline V CDR1 and CDR2: DFQATT, SNEGSKA (reference sequence). CDR3 sequence: CSTLRNTYSNQPQHF. The CDR3 DNA follows: TGCAGTACTTTGAGAAACACGTATAGCAATCAGCCCCAGCATTTT.

In this sample, this clonotype turned up a few times. V gene TRBV6-5 combines with J gene TRBJ2-7, with TRBD2 matching 8 bases. After removal of 6 bases from V and 1 base from J, the junction contained 5 bases not matched to a gene. CDR3 length: 14 residues. Germline assignment: CDR1 MNHEY and CDR2 SVGAGI. Here the CDR3 DNA reads TGTGCCAGCAGAACTAGCGGTTATTCCTACGAGCAGTACTTC. Translating gives CASRTSGYSYEQYF.

The CDR3 loop reads CASTPGAMNTEAFF. The CDR3, as DNA: TGTGCCAGCACCCCGGGGGCTATGAACACTGAAGCTTTCTTT. The chain has TRBV9 and TRBJ1-1, with a possible D match to TRBD1 (6 bases). This CDR3 comprises 14 residues. Germline values: CDR1 SGDLS, CDR2 YYNGEE. With 6 bases removed from V and 0 bases from J, the gap between germline ends came to 12 bases.

This clonotype was seen more than once but under ten times. The rearrangement joins TRBV9 to TRBJ2-5; tentatively, D is TRBD2 (5 bases). Between the trimmed V and J ends, which lost 2 bases and 9 bases, there was a span of 20 bases. The CDR3 is 15 amino acids. Per the germline V gene, CDR1 is SGDLS and CDR2 is YYNGEE. The CDR3 is CASSVSGYTLGAQYF. CDR3 sequence (DNA): TGTGCCAGCAGCGTCAGCGGATATACCCTGGGAGCCCAGTACTTC.

A few counts support this clonotype. In nucleotides, the CDR3 is TGTGCCAGCACCCTACTAGGTCGGGAGACCCAGTACTTC. It yields the protein CASTLLGRETQYF. The chain combines TRBV6-6 with TRBJ2-5, with a tentative D call TRBD2 (5 bases). Germline assignment: CDR1 MNHNY and CDR2 SVGAGI (reference sequence). The V gene lost 7 bases and the J gene lost 5 bases, with 14 bases spanning the gap. The CDR3 totals 13 residues.

The chain links TRBV29-1 to TRBJ2-5; weak D call: TRBD2 (6 bases). Germline values: CDR1 SQVTM, CDR2 ANQGSEA. The CDR3 has 13 amino acids. Trimming stripped 6 bases from V and 0 bases from J, with 11 bases between. Written as DNA, the CDR3 is TGCAGCGTCGGCGGGAACTACCAAGAGACCCAGTACTTC. This encodes CSVGGNYQETQYF.

About this clonotype itself: At one end the junction does not follow the germline gene, possibly because of a read error. The V gene is TRBV6-5, the J gene TRBJ1-4, with D tentatively TRBD1 (5 bases). Per germline, CDR1 MNHEY and CDR2 SVGAGI. CDR3 length: 16 amino acids. The CDR3: CASTGQNLATNEKPFF. In nucleotides, the CDR3 is TGTGCCAGCACTGGACAAAACCTTGCAACTAATGAAAAACCGTTTTTT.

This clonotype was observed at least ten times. The chain combines TRBV5-1 with TRBJ2-2; D remains ambiguous. The CDR3 is 16 residues long. V gave up 4 bases and J gave up 8 bases, with 21 bases separating them. Germline V gene data show CDR1 as SGHRS and CDR2 as YFSETQ. CDR3 protein: CASSPGEVAFAGELFF. The CDR3, as DNA: TGCGCCAGCAGCCCCGGAGAGGTTGCGTTCGCGGGGGAGCTGTTTTTT.

In this sample, this clonotype turned up a few times. V gene TRBV11-3 combines with J gene TRBJ2-2; D may match TRBD1 or TRBD2 (5 bases each). The CDR3 is 15 residues long. Deletions cut 5 bases from V and 4 bases from J, with 14 bases between. Germline V CDR1 and CDR2: SGHNT, YENEEA. CDR3 sequence: CASSPRSGRTGELFF. In DNA, the CDR3 is TGTGCCAGCAGCCCCCGATCGGGGCGCACCGGGGAGCTGTTTTTT.

This clonotype was seen repeatedly, ten times or more. The J gene is TRBJ1-4, the V gene TRBV29-1; maybe TRBD1 (6 bases). CDR1 is SQVTM, CDR2 ANQGSEA, per germline. The CDR3 is made up of 11 amino acids. With 7 bases removed from V and 15 bases from J, the gap between germline ends came to 18 bases. The CDR3 loop reads CSGVSGAGVFF. CDR3 nucleotide sequence: TGCAGCGGCGTATCAGGGGCCGGGGTGTTTTTT.

The rearrangement links TRBV27 to TRBJ1-4; tentatively, D is TRBD1 (6 bases). Germline V lookup: CDR1 MNHEY, CDR2 SMNVEV (reference sequence). V was clipped by 0 bases and J by 7 bases, with 12 bases between them. This CDR3 spans 15 amino acids. CDR3 in DNA: TGTGCCAGCAGTTTATCGAGGGGGGTCGGTGAAAAACTGTTTTTT. Encoded protein: CASSLSRGVGEKLFF.

At least ten counts were recorded for this clonotype. The chain couples TRBV10-3 to TRBJ1-2; D perhaps matches TRBD1 (6 bases). CDR1 ENHRY and CDR2 SYGVKD come from the germline V gene. Trimming shortened V by 7 bases and J by 7 bases, and 13 bases separated the two germline ends. The CDR3 loop spans 12 amino acids. CDR3 bases: TGTGCCATCAATCTACAGGGAGGTGGCTACACCTTC. Translation gives CAINLQGGGYTF.

This clonotype was recorded many times. The chain couples TRBV7-9 to TRBJ1-4; 7 nucleotides agree with TRBD1. The germline V gene encodes CDR1 SEHNR and CDR2 FQNEAQ (reference sequence). With V trimmed by 5 bases and J by 4 bases, 4 bases remained unmatched. The CDR3 totals 14 residues. The CDR3 DNA reads as TGTGCCAGCAGCCAGGGACAGAGTAATGAAAAACTGTTTTTT. It translates to CASSQGQSNEKLFF.

Ten or more counts support this clonotype. This chain connects TRBV9 to TRBJ2-7; tentatively, D is TRBD1 (5 bases). This CDR3 comprises 11 residues. Deletions cut 4 bases from V and 7 bases from J, with 9 bases between. Per the germline V gene, CDR1 is SGDLS and CDR2 is YYNGEE. CDR3 in DNA: TGTGCCAGCAGCAAAGGGGAAGAGCAGTACTTC. This encodes CASSKGEEQYF.

A remark on this clonotype: At one of its ends the junction is not consistent with the germline gene, which may arise from a read error. V gene TRBV10-3 combines with J gene TRBJ1-1; unclear D gene. There are 14 residues in the CDR3. Germline assignment: CDR1 ENHRY and CDR2 SYGVKD. CDR3 nucleotides: TGTGCCAGCAGTCCAAGCATGACTGGCACTGAAGCTTTCTTT. This encodes CASSPSMTGTEAFF.

This clonotype was seen only a few times. The rearrangement links TRBV12-5 to TRBJ1-2; D is possibly TRBD1 (5 bases). Trimming cost V 5 bases and J 4 bases, with 17 bases left between them. The CDR3 length is 15 residues. Germline CDR1 is LGHNT and CDR2 is FRNRAP. The CDR3 loop is CASGPYGGTAYGYTF. The CDR3, as DNA: TGTGCTAGTGGTCCCTATGGAGGGACGGCCTATGGCTACACCTTC.

This clonotype showed up many times. This CDR3 reads CASTSDRSSNQPQHF. The CDR3 region has the DNA TGTGCCAGCACCTCGGACAGGTCTAGCAATCAGCCCCAGCATTTT. The chain has TRBV2 and TRBJ1-5; 7 nucleotides match TRBD1. Trimming removed 7 bases from V and 0 bases from J; junction bases left unmatched: 6. Germline assignment: CDR1 SNHLY and CDR2 FYNNEI. This CDR3 has 15 amino acids.

For this clonotype: The germline gene is not matched at one end of the junction; a read error may be the cause. The chain uses TRBV12-3 or TRBV12-4 and TRBJ2-7; 7 bases fit TRBD1. This CDR3 comprises 11 residues. The CDR3 DNA is TGTGCCAGCAGTTTGGGGACAGTCACGGACTTC. It translates to CASSLGTVTDF.

At least ten counts were recorded for this clonotype. The gene calls are TRBV15 and TRBJ2-2; D not certain. The V and J ends lost 6 bases and 0 bases respectively, with 11 bases between them. This CDR3 is built from 15 residues. The germline gives CDR1 LNHNV, CDR2 YYDKDF (reference sequence). The CDR3 DNA follows: TGTGCCACCAGTCGTCGACCGCCGAACACCGGGGAGCTGTTTTTT. Translating gives CATSRRPPNTGELFF.

Regarding this clonotype: A much bigger clone sits one base away, suggesting this may be a read error. This chain joins TRBV10-3 and TRBJ2-5, with TRBD2 identical over 9 bases. V shed 9 bases, J shed 3 bases, and the junction held 11 bases outside the gene matches. There are 15 residues in the CDR3. Germline V gene lookup returns CDR1 ENHRY and CDR2 SYGVKD. In DNA form, the CDR3 reads TGTGCCATTTCGGAACGGCGGGGGGGCAAAGAGACCCAGTACTTC. Its translation: CAISERRGGKETQYF.

This clonotype was detected ten times or more. The chain carries TRBV25-1 and TRBJ1-6, with no clear D. Germline CDR1 MGHDK, CDR2 SYGVNS. V was trimmed by 1 base and J by 9 bases, leaving 4 bases between them. CDR3 size: 12 residues. For the CDR3, the DNA is TGTGCCAGCAGTGAATTGATTTCACCCCTCCACTTT. Its protein product is CASSELISPLHF. The full variable domain, with the rest looked up from reference TRBV25-1 and TRBJ1-6, is EADIYQTPRYLVIGTGKKITLECSQTMGHDKMYWYQQDPGMELHLIHYSYGVNSTEKGDLSSESTVSRIRTEHFPLTLESARPSHTSQYLCASSELISPLHFGNGTRLTVT.